The T cell receptor (beta chain) under discussion was sequenced for a study of shared clonotypes between healthy human individuals. General observations from the study: Generation probability values for non-shared clonotypes were lower than those for clonotypes shared by all four donors. Rarefaction showed sorted-subset sequencing was incomplete despite large depth.

Assay used: immunoSEQ multiplex PCR; TCRdb lists only in-frame clones, some missing. The sample carries under 1,900,000 clones, just under 99% recorded once. Trimming took off 5 bases at V and 3 bases at J, with 6 bases between the two ends. The germline V gene has CDR1 SGHTA and CDR2 FQGTGA. This CDR3 has 12 residues. Comment on this clone: The antigen remains unidentified.

Specimen: naive CD4+ T cells sorted from blood. The subset was: CD45RA+ positively selected. The source of this sequence is a man between 25 and 39 years old in good health. The V gene is TRBV7-3, the J gene TRBJ2-3; D assignment may be TRBD1 or TRBD2 (5 bases each). The CDR3 coding sequence is TGTGCCAGCAGCGGGGGTACAGATACGCAGTATTTT. This codes for CASSGGTDTQYF.